This TCR beta chain was obtained from a study of blood T cells in healthy people across ages. A second PCR of roughly 7 to 11 cycles used a sample-barcoded 5' primer and a J-beta primer mix. MiXCR was run by TCRdb on the 5' RACE reads, yielding one entry per CDR3 protein. The sample yields approximately 1.5 million distinct CDR3 sequences, about 31% seen once. Trimming at V came to 3 bases and at J to 0 bases, leaving 8 bases not matched to a gene. This CDR3 has 18 residues. CDR1 is SGHVS and CDR2 is FQNEAQ in the germline V gene. A word on this clonotype: Its target is not known.

Whole-study results and caveats: Per million T cells, TCR beta diversity dropped about linearly as age rose. Donor CMV status, an unknown factor, possibly confounded changes in expanded clonotypes.

Peripheral blood, about 9.4 milliliters per donor, was collected. Isolation recovered at least 6.5 million PBMCs from every sample. The receptor's source is a woman in her 30s in good health. Material for sequencing was blood. The chain employs TRBV7-8 and TRBJ2-3; TRBD2 agrees at 11 bases. This CDR3 reads CASSFFSRTSGSTDTQYF. The CDR3 DNA sequence: TGTGCCAGCAGCTTCTTCTCTAGGACTAGCGGGAGCACAGATACGCAGTATTTT.